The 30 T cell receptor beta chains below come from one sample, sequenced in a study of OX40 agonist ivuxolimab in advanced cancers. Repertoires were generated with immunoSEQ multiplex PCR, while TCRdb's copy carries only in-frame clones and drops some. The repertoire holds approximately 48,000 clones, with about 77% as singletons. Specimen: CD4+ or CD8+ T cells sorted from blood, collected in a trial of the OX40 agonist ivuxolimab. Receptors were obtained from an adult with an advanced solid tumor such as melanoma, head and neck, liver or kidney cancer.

In DNA, the CDR3 is TGCAGCGTCCCCCTCCTTTTTGGTTACGATGAGCAGTTCTTC. It encodes CSVPLLFGYDEQFF. The rearrangement links TRBV29-1 to TRBJ2-1; D gene ambiguous. Between the trimmed V and J ends, which lost 6 bases and 8 bases, there was a span of 20 bases. CDR1 is SQVTM, CDR2 ANQGSEA, per germline. The CDR3 spans 14 residues.

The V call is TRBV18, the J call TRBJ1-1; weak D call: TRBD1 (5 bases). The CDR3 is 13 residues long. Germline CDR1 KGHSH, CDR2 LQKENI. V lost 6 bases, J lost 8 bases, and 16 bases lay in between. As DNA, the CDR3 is TGTGCCAGCTCCCCAGGCCAGGGAGGGGAAGCTTTCTTT. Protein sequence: CASSPGQGGEAFF.

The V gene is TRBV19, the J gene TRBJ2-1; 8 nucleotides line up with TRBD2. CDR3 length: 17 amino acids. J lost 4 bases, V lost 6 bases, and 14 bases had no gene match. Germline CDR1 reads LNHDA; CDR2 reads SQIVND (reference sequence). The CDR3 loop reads CASSGSGNATRYNEQFF. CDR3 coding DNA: TGTGCCAGTAGCGGTAGCGGGAACGCAACTAGGTACAATGAGCAGTTCTTC.

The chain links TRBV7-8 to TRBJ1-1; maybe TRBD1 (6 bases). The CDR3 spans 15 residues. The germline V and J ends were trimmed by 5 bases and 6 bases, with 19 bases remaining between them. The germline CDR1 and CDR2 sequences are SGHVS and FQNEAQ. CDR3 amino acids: CASSLRQALGSEAFF. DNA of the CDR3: TGTGCCAGCAGCCTACGACAGGCGCTAGGGTCTGAAGCTTTCTTT.

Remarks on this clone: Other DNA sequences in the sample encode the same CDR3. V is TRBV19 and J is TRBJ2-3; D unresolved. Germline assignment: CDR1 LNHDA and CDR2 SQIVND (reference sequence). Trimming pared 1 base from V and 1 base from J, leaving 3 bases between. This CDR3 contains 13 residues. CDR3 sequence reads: CASSIGGTDTQYF. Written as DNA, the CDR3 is TGTGCCAGTAGTATAGGTGGCACAGATACGCAGTATTTT. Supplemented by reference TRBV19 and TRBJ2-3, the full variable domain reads DGGITQSPKYLFRKEGQNVTLSCEQNLNHDAMYWYRQDPGQGLRLIYYSQIVNDFQKGDIAEGYSVSREKKESFPLTVTSAQKNPTAFYLCASSIGGTDTQYFGPGTRLTVL.

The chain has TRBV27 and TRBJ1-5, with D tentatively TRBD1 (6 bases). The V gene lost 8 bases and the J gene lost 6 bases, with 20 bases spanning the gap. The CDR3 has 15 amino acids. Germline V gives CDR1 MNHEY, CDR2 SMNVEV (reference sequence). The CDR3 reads CASSLRRGVGQPQHF. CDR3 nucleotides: TGTGCCAGCTCCCTGAGGAGGGGGGTCGGTCAGCCCCAGCATTTT.

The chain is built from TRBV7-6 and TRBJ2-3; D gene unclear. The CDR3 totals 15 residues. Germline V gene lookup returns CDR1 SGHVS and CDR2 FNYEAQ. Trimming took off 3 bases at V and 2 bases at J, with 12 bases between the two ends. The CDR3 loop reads CASSLQWFSTDTQYF. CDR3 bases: TGTGCCAGCAGCTTGCAGTGGTTTTCCACAGATACGCAGTATTTT.

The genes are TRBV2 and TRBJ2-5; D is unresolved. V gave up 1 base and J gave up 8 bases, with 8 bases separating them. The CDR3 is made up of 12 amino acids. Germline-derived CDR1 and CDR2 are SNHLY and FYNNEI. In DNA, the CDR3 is TGTGCCAGCAGTGAAGGTTCGGCAACCCAGTACTTC. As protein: CASSEGSATQYF.

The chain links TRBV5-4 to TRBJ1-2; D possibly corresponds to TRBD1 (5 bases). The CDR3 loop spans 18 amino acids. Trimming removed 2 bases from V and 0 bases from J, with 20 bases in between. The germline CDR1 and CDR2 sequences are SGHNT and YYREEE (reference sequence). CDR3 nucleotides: TGTGCCAGCAGCTTTCCGGGACCAAGAGGCTCAGCTAACTATGGCTACACCTTC. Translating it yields CASSFPGPRGSANYGYTF.

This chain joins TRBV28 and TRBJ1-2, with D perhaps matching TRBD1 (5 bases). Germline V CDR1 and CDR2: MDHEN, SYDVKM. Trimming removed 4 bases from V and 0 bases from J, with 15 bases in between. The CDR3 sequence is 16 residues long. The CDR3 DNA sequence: TGTGCCAGCAGTTCGCGCCCCAGGGTGACTAACTATGGCTACACCTTC. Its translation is CASSSRPRVTNYGYTF.

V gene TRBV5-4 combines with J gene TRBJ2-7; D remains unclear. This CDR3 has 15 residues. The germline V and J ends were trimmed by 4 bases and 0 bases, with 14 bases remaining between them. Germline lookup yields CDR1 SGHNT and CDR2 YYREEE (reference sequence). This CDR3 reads CASSDNADSSYEQYF. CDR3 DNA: TGTGCCAGCAGCGACAACGCGGATAGCTCCTACGAGCAGTACTTC.

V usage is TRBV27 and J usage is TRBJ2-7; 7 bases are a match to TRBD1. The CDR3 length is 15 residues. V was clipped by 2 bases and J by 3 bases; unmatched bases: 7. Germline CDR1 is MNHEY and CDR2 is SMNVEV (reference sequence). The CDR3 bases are TGTGCCAGCAGTTTAGAAGGGGGCAGAAGCTACGAGCAGTACTTC. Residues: CASSLEGGRSYEQYF.

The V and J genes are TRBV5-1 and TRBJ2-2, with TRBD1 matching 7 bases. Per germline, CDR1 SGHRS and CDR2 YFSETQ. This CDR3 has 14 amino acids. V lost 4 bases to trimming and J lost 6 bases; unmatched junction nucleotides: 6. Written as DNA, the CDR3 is TGCGCCAGCAGCGTACAACAGGGGTCCGGGGAGCTGTTTTTT. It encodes CASSVQQGSGELFF. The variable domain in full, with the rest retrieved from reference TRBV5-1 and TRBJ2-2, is KAGVTQTPRYLIKTRGQQVTLSCSPISGHRSVSWYQQTPGQGLQFLFEYFSETQRNKGNFPGRFSGRQFSNSRSEMNVSTLELGDSALYLCASSVQQGSGELFFGEGSRLTVL.

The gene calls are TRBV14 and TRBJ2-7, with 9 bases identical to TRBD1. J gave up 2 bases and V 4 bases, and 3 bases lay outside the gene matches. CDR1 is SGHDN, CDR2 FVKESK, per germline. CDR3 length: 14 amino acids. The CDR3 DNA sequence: TGTGCCAGCAGCCGGGGACAGGGCACCTACGAGCAGTACTTC. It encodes CASSRGQGTYEQYF.

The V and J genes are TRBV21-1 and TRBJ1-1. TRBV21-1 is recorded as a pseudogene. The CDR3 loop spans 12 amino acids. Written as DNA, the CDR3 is TGTGCCAGCAGCAAAGCGCGGAGGGGAGCTTTCTTT. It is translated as CASSKARRGAFF.

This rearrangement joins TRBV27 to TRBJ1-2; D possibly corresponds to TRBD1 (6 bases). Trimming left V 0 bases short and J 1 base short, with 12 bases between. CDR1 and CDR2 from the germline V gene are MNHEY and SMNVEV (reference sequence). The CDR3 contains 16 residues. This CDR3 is CASSLSGAAGNYGYTF. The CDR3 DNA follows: TGTGCCAGCAGTTTATCGGGGGCCGCTGGTAACTATGGCTACACCTTC.

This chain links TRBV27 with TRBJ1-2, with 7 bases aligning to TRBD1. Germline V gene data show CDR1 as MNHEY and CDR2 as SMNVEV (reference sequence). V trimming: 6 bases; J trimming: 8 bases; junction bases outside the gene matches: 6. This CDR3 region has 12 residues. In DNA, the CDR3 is TGTGCCAGCAGCTTGACAGGGCGGGGCTACACCTTC. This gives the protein CASSLTGRGYTF.

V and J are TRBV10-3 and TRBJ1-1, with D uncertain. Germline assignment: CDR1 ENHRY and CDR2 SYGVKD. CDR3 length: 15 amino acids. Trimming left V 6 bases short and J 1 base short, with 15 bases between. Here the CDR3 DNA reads TGTGCCATCAGGGACCGTGGTGGCCAGAACACTGAAGCTTTCTTT. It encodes CAIRDRGGQNTEAFF.

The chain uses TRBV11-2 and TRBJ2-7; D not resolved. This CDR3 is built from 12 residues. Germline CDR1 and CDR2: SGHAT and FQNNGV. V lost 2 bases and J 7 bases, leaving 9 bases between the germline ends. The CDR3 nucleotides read TGTGCCAGCAGCTTACACGGCGCGGAGCAGTACTTC. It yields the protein CASSLHGAEQYF.

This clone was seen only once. The CDR3 DNA sequence: TGTGCCACTTGGGACACACCGAACACCGGGGAGCTGTTTTTT. Protein product: CATWDTPNTGELFF. The chain carries TRBV28 and TRBJ2-2; possible D gene TRBD1, 6 bases. Germline V gives CDR1 MDHEN, CDR2 SYDVKM. V was cut by 10 bases and J by 0 bases, with 12 bases left in between. The CDR3 has 14 residues.

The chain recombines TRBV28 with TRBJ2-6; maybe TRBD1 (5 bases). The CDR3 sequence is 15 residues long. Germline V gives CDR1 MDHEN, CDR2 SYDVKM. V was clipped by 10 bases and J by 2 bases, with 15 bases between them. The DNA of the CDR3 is TGTGCCACCAAAGAACAGGTCGCTGGGGCCAACGTCCTGACTTTC. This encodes CATKEQVAGANVLTF.

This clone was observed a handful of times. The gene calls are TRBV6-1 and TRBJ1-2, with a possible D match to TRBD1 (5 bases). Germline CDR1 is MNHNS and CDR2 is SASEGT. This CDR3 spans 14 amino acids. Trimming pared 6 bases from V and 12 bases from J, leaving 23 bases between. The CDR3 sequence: CASSNTGTVIVDTF. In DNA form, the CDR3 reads TGTGCCAGCAGCAATACCGGGACGGTGATTGTAGACACCTTC.

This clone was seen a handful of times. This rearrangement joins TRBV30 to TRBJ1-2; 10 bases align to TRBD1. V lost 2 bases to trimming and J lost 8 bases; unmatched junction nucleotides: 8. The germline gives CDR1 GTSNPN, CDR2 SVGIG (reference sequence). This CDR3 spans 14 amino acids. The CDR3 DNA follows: TGTGCCTGGAGTCCCGGGACAGGGGTCAGGGGCTACACCTTC. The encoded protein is CAWSPGTGVRGYTF.

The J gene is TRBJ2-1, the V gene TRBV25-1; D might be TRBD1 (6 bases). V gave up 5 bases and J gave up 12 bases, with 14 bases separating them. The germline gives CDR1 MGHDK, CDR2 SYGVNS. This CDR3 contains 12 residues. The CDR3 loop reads CASSTPVGGQFF. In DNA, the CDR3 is TGTGCCAGCAGTACCCCCGTAGGGGGGCAGTTCTTC. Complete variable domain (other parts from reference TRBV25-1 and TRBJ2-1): EADIYQTPRYLVIGTGKKITLECSQTMGHDKMYWYQQDPGMELHLIHYSYGVNSTEKGDLSSESTVSRIRTEHFPLTLESARPSHTSQYLCASSTPVGGQFFGPGTRLTVL.

This CDR3 is CASSFNGQLQETQYF. DNA for the CDR3: TGTGCCAGCAGCTTCAACGGACAGTTACAAGAGACCCAGTACTTC. J is TRBJ2-5 and V is TRBV11-1; D may be TRBD1 (6 bases). CDR3 size: 15 residues. Germline V lookup: CDR1 SGHAT, CDR2 FQDESV (reference sequence). V was trimmed by 3 bases and J by 2 bases, leaving 13 bases between them.

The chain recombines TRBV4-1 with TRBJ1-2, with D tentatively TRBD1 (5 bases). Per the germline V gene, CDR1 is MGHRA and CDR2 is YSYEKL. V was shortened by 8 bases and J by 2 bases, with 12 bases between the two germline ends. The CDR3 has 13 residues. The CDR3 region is CASVGGRNYGYTF. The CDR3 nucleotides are TGCGCCAGCGTCGGGGGAAGGAACTATGGCTACACCTTC.

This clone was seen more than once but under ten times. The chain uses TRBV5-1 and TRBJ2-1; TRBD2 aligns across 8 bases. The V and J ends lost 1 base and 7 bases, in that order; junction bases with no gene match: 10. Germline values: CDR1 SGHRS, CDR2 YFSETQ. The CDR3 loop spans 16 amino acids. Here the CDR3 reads CASSLMVGGRSNEQFF. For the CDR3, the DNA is TGCGCCAGCAGCTTGATGGTGGGCGGGAGGTCGAATGAGCAGTTCTTC.

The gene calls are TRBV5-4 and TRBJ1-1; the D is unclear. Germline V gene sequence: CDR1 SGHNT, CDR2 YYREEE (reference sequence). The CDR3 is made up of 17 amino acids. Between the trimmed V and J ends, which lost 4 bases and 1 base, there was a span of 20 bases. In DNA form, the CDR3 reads TGTGCCAGCAGCCCCCCGGGTAGGGCGGTGACGAACACTGAAGCTTTCTTT. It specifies CASSPPGRAVTNTEAFF.

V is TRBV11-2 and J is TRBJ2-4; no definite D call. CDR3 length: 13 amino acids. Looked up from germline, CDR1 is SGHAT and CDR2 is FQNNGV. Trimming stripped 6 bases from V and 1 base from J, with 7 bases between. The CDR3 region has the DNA TGTGCCAGCAGAAGGATTGCCAAAAACATTCAGTACTTC. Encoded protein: CASRRIAKNIQYF.

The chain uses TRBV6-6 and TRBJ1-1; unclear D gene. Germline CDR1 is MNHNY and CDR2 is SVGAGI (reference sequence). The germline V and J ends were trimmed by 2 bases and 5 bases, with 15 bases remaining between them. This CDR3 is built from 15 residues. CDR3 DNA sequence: TGTGCCAGCAGTTACCCCGAGGTGGCAGAGACTGAAGCTTTCTTT. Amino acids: CASSYPEVAETEAFF.